This T cell receptor beta chain is from a study of CD8 T cells in Susac syndrome. From blood CD8+ and CD4+ T cells, the TCR beta chain was sequenced. Relapsing-remitting disease, either stable or active, was present in the treatment-naive patients who were the multiple sclerosis controls. RNA in amounts of about 0.5 to 1 ug was reverse transcribed with random hexamers. TCRdb reprocessed the immunoSEQ multiplex PCR reads via MiXCR and lists one record per CDR3 protein. Of about 180,000 distinct CDR3 sequences listed, approximately 94% are singletons. This CDR3 has 14 residues. The V end lost 4 bases, the J end lost 4 bases, and 16 bases lay between the germline ends. Germline values: CDR1 DFQATT, CDR2 SNEGSKA (reference sequence).

The sample was CD4+ T cells from PBMCs. The source of this sequence is a human donor with multiple sclerosis. The V call is TRBV20-1, the J call TRBJ2-5; possibly TRBD2 for D (6 bases). The CDR3 coding sequence is TGCAGTGCTAATGGGGCGGGACTTCCAGAGACCCAGTACTTC. As protein: CSANGAGLPETQYF.